This T cell receptor (beta chain) emerged from a study of post-analysis software for immune sequencing data. Study-wide results and limits: Patients had higher frequencies than controls of about 5 TRBV segments, including TRBV5-6, TRBV5-1 and TRBV20-1.

This clonotype appeared a few times. Its cognate antigen is unknown. There are 10 residues in the CDR3. Germline V CDR1 and CDR2: SQVTM, ANQGSEA. The V end was cut by 5 bases, the J end by 6 bases, with 6 bases between. TCR beta libraries were prepared from cDNA with unique molecular identifiers. TCRdb re-called the PCR reads through MiXCR, storing one row per CDR3 protein. The sample shows approximately 400,000 distinct CDR3 sequences, about a third of them seen only once. The material sequenced was blood. This clonotype originated in a girl aged 10 to 17 with multiple sclerosis. The genes are TRBV29-1 and TRBJ2-3, with D hard to call. Written as DNA, the CDR3 is TGCAGCGTTCAGAGGGATACGCAGTATTTT. It codes for CSVQRDTQYF.